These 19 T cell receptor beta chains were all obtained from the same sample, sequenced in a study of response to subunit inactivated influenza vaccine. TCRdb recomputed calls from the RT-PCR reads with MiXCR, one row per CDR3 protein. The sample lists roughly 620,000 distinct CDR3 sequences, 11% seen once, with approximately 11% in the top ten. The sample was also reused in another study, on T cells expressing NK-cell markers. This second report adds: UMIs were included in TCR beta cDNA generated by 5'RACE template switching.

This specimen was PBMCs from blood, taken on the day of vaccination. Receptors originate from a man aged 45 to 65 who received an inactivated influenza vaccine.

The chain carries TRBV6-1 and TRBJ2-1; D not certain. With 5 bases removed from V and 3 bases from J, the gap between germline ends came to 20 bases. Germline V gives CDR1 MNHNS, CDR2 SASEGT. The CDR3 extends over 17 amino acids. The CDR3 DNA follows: TGTGCCAGCAGTCCCCCCCCGGGTTCGACTTACTACAATGAGCAGTTCTTC. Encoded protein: CASSPPPGSTYYNEQFF.

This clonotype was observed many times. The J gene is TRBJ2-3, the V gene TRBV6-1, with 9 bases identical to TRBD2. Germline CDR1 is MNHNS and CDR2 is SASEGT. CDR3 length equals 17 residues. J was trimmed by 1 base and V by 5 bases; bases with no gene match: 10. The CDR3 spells CASSRARIAGGTDTQYF. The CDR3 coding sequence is TGTGCCAGCAGTCGCGCCCGTATAGCGGGGGGCACAGATACGCAGTATTTT.

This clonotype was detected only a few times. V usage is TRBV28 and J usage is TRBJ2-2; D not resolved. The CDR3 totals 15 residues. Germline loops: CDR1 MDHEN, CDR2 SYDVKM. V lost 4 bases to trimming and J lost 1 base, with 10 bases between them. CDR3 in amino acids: CASSSGFGNTGELFF. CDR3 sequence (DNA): TGTGCCAGCAGTTCTGGGTTTGGGAACACCGGGGAGCTGTTTTTT. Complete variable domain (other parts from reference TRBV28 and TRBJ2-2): DVKVTQSSRYLVKRTGEKVFLECVQDMDHENMFWYRQDPGLGLRLIYFSYDVKMKEKGDIPEGYSVSREKKERFSLILESASTNQTSMYLCASSSGFGNTGELFFGEGSRLTVL.

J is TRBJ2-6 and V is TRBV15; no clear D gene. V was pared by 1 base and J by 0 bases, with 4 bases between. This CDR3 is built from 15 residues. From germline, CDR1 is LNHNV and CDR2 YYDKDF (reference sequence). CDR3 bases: TGTGCCACCAGCAGAGGCCCCTCTGGGGCCAACGTCCTGACTTTC. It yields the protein CATSRGPSGANVLTF.

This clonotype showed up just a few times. The CDR3 DNA is TGCGCCAGCAGCCAAGGCCTGACACCGAACACTGAAGCTTTCTTT. Translating it yields CASSQGLTPNTEAFF. The chain joins TRBV4-1 to TRBJ1-1; D gene ambiguous. CDR1 is MGHRA and CDR2 is YSYEKL in the germline V gene. CDR3 size: 15 residues. Trimming stripped 1 base from V and 1 base from J, with 10 bases between.

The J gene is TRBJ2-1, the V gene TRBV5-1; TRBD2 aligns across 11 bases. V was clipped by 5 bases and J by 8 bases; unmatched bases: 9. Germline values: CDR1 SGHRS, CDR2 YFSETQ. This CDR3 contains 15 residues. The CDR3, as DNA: TGCGCCAGCAGTTTTAGCGGGGGGGCAAAGGATGAGCAGTTCTTC. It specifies CASSFSGGAKDEQFF.

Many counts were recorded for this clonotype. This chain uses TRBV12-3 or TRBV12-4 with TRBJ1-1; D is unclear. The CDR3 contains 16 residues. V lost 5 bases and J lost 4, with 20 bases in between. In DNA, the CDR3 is TGTGCCAGCAGTAACCCCGGGAGCTGGTGGGGCACTGAAGCTTTCTTT. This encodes CASSNPGSWWGTEAFF.

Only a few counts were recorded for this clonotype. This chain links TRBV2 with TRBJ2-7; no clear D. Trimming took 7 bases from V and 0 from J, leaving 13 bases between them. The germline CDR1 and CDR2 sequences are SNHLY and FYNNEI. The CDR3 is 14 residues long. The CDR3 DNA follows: TGTGCCAGCACTGTACAGCGAAGCTCCTACGAGCAGTACTTC. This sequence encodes CASTVQRSSYEQYF.

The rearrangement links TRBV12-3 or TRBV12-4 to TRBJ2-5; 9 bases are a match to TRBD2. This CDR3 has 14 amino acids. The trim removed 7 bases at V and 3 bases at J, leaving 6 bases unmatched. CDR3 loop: CASTLGLAEETQYF. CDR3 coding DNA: TGTGCCAGCACCCTGGGACTAGCCGAAGAGACCCAGTACTTC.

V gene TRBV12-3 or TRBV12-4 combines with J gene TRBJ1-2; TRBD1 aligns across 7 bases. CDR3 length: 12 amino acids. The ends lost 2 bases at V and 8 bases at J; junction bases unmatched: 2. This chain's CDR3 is CASSLTGEGYTF. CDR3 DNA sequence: TGTGCCAGCAGTTTAACAGGGGAAGGCTACACCTTC.

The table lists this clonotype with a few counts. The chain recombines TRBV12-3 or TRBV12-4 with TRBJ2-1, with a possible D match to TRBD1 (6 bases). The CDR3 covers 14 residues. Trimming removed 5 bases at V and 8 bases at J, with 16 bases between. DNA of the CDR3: TGTGCCAGCAGTCCGACGCCGACAGGCCATGAGCAGTTCTTC. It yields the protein CASSPTPTGHEQFF.

The CDR3 DNA reads as TGTGCCACCAGTGATGCGGGACAGGGTGCAGATACGCAGTATTTT. Protein product: CATSDAGQGADTQYF. This chain links TRBV24-1 with TRBJ2-3; 9 bases line up with TRBD1. The CDR3 has 15 amino acids. The germline V gene encodes CDR1 KGHDR and CDR2 SFDVKD. The V and J ends lost 3 bases and 4 bases, in that order; junction bases with no gene match: 4.

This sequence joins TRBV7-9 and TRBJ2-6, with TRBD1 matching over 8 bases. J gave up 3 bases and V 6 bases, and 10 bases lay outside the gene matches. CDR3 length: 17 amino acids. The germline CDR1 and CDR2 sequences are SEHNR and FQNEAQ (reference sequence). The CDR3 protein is CASRFLTGVGGANVLTF. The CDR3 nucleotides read TGTGCCAGCAGATTCTTGACAGGGGTTGGTGGGGCCAACGTCCTGACTTTC.

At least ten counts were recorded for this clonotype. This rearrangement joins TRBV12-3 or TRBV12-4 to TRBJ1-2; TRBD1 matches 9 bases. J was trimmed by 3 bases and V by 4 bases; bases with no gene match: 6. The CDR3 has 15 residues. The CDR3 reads CASSSYRGRDYGYTF. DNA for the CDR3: TGTGCCAGCAGTTCCTACAGGGGGCGCGACTATGGCTACACCTTC.

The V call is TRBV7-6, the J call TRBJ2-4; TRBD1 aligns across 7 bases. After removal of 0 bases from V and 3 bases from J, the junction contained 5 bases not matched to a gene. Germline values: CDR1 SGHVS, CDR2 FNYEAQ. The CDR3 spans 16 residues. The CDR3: CASSLAPGGHKNIQYF. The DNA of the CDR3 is TGTGCCAGCAGCTTAGCGCCAGGGGGACACAAAAACATTCAGTACTTC.

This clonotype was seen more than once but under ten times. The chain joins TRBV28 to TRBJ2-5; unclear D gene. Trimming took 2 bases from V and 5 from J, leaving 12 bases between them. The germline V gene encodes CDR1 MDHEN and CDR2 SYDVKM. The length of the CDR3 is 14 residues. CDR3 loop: CASSLQALGETQYF. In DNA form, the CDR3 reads TGTGCCAGCAGTTTACAGGCGTTAGGGGAGACCCAGTACTTC.

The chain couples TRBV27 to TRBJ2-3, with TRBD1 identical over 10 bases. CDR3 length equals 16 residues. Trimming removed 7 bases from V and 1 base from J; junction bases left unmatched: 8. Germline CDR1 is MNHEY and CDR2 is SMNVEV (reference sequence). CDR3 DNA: TGTGCCAGCACCGTTTGGGGGACAGGGGGCACAGATACGCAGTATTTT. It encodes CASTVWGTGGTDTQYF.

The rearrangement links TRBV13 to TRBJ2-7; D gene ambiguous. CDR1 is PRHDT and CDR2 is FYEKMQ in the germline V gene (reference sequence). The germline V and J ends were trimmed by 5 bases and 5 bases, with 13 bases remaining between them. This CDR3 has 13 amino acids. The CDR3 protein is CASSPRSSDEQYF. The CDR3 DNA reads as TGTGCCAGCAGCCCCCGTTCGTCAGACGAGCAGTACTTC.

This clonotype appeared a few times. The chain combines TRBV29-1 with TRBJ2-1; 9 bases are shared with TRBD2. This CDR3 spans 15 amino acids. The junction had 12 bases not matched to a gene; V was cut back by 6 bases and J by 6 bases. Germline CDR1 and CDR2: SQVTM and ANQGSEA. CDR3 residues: CSVSFGSGRTNEQFF. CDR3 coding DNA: TGCAGCGTGAGCTTCGGGAGCGGGAGGACCAATGAGCAGTTCTTC.